A single sample gave rise to the 32 T cell receptor beta chains below, sequenced in a study of shared clonotypes between healthy human individuals. Sequencing was performed with immunoSEQ multiplex PCR; in TCRdb, only in-frame clones are kept and a portion is missing. The sample yields roughly 1 million clones, around 78% seen once. The sequenced material came from memory CD4+ T cells from PBMCs. Subset denoted: CD45RA-negative fraction. The receptors shown here come from a man aged 18 to 29 in good health. Some clones in this sample may be carry-over from other donors' samples.

The gene calls are TRBV7-2 and TRBJ2-5; possible D gene TRBD2, 6 bases. Trimming took 2 bases from V and 5 from J, leaving 24 bases between them. Germline V gives CDR1 SGHTA, CDR2 FQGNSA. The CDR3 extends over 18 amino acids. The CDR3 bases are TGTGCCAGCAGCTTACTAATGGGTGGGCGGATTGCGGGGGAGACCCAGTACTTC. This codes for CASSLLMGGRIAGETQYF. The full variable domain, in which reference TRBV7-2 and TRBJ2-5 provide the parts outside the CDR3, is GAGVSQSPSNKVTEKGKDVELRCDPISGHTALYWYRQSLGQGLEFLIYFQGNSAPDKSGLPSDRFSAERTGGSVSTLTIQRTQQEDSAVYLCASSLLMGGRIAGETQYFGPGTRLLVL.

The chain uses TRBV5-8 and TRBJ2-7, with D possibly TRBD1 on 6 matching bases. Germline V lookup: CDR1 SGHTS, CDR2 YDEGEE. The CDR3 is 15 amino acids. Trimming removed 3 bases at V and 2 bases at J, with 15 bases between. In DNA form, the CDR3 reads TGTGCCAGCAGCTCGATGACAGGACCTCCCTACGAGCAGTACTTC. Translated: CASSSMTGPPYEQYF.

The gene calls are TRBV2 and TRBJ2-7; the D is unclear. The CDR3 extends over 13 amino acids. Germline V gives CDR1 SNHLY, CDR2 FYNNEI. Trimming cost V 7 bases and J 2 bases, with 12 bases left between them. The CDR3 spells CASKGGAAYEQYF. The CDR3 DNA reads as TGTGCCAGCAAGGGCGGAGCCGCCTACGAGCAGTACTTC. Complete variable domain (other parts from reference TRBV2 and TRBJ2-7): EPEVTQTPSHQVTQMGQEVILRCVPISNHLYFYWYRQILGQKVEFLVSFYNNEISEKSEIFDDQFSVERPDGSNFTLKIRSTKLEDSAMYFCASKGGAAYEQYFGPGTRLTVT.

V and J are TRBV6-1 and TRBJ1-5, with D perhaps matching TRBD1 (5 bases). The CDR3 has 15 residues. Germline CDR1 reads MNHNS; CDR2 reads SASEGT. V lost 5 bases and J lost 7, with 18 bases in between. CDR3 DNA: TGTGCCAGCAGTTTCAACCGGGACGTCGGCCAGCCCCAGCATTTT. This translates into CASSFNRDVGQPQHF.

About this clone: The sample carries other DNA sequences with the same CDR3. The chain recombines TRBV19 with TRBJ2-2; D gene uncertain. Trimming cost V 6 bases and J 7 bases, with 15 bases left between them. The CDR3 contains 14 residues. The germline gives CDR1 LNHDA, CDR2 SQIVND (reference sequence). CDR3 bases: TGTGCCAGTAGGCCACAAGGAAGAAGCGGGGAGCTGTTTTTT. Protein: CASRPQGRSGELFF.

Comment on this clone: This likely stems from a read error, as it lies one base from a far larger clone. V gene TRBV5-5 combines with J gene TRBJ2-7; D remains unclear. The CDR3 runs to 14 residues. The V gene's germline CDR1 is SGHKS and CDR2 YYEKEE (reference sequence). In nucleotides, the CDR3 is TGTGCCAGCAGCTTAGCGTCCGCCTCCTGCGAGCAGTACTTC. Translation: CASSLASASCEQYF.

This clone was observed a few times. V is TRBV6-5 and J is TRBJ1-2, with D hard to call. The length of the CDR3 is 13 residues. Per germline, CDR1 MNHEY and CDR2 SVGAGI. Trimming removed 4 bases from V and 7 bases from J, with 13 bases in between. CDR3 nucleotide sequence: TGTGCCAGCAGTTTCGCAGTCGGAGGTGGCTACACCTTC. Translating gives CASSFAVGGGYTF.

DNA for the CDR3: TGTGCCTGTCCCCGGCAGGGGGGGACAGATACGCAGTATTTT. It is translated as CACPRQGGTDTQYF. The rearrangement joins TRBV30 to TRBJ2-3; D possibly uses TRBD1 or TRBD2 (7 bases each). CDR1 is GTSNPN, CDR2 SVGIG, per germline (reference sequence). V shed 6 bases and J shed 3 bases, with 16 bases lying between them. The CDR3 extends over 14 amino acids.

This chain joins TRBV10-3 and TRBJ2-5, with 13 bases that match TRBD2. This CDR3 has 17 amino acids. J lost 2 bases, V lost 2 bases, and 5 bases had no gene match. Germline assignment: CDR1 ENHRY and CDR2 SYGVKD. CDR3 DNA sequence: TGTGCCATCAGTGAGGGGGGGACTAGCGGGGCGCAAGAGACCCAGTACTTC. Translated, it gives CAISEGGTSGAQETQYF.

V usage is TRBV28 and J usage is TRBJ2-7; D ambiguous. The CDR3 spans 14 residues. Per germline, CDR1 MDHEN and CDR2 SYDVKM. The ends were cut back, 2 bases at V and 5 bases at J, with 13 bases in the middle. CDR3 sequence: CASSLGQVFDEQYF. The CDR3 DNA reads as TGTGCCAGCAGTTTAGGCCAGGTATTTGACGAGCAGTACTTC.

Only one count was recorded for this clone. This chain links TRBV10-3 with TRBJ2-7; maybe TRBD1 (6 bases). The ends were cut back, 6 bases at V and 0 bases at J, with 15 bases in the middle. This CDR3 contains 15 residues. Germline CDR1 ENHRY, CDR2 SYGVKD. For the CDR3, the DNA is TGTGCCATCAGAAGGGAAAGGGACAACTCCTACGAGCAGTACTTC. It codes for CAIRRERDNSYEQYF.

This clone was counted ten times or more. The chain is built from TRBV29-1 and TRBJ2-5; perhaps TRBD1 as D (6 bases). Trimming removed 7 bases at V and 0 bases at J, with 9 bases between. The length of the CDR3 is 12 residues. CDR1 is SQVTM and CDR2 is ANQGSEA in the germline V gene. The CDR3 sequence is CSGRTDQETQYF. The CDR3 coding sequence is TGCAGCGGCCGGACAGACCAAGAGACCCAGTACTTC.

The CDR3 coding sequence is TGCGCCAGCAGCTTGTATCCGGGGTCTGACGAGCAGTACTTC. Translating gives CASSLYPGSDEQYF. The chain joins TRBV5-1 to TRBJ2-7, with a possible D match to TRBD2 (5 bases). Germline loops: CDR1 SGHRS, CDR2 YFSETQ. V was pared by 1 base and J by 5 bases, with 13 bases between. CDR3 length: 14 amino acids.

CDR3 amino acids: CASSPPWGLIYGYTF. The CDR3 DNA reads TGTGCCAGCTCACCCCCGTGGGGGCTAATCTATGGCTACACCTTC. The genes are TRBV18 and TRBJ1-2, with D possibly TRBD1 on 6 matching bases. V was pared by 3 bases and J by 4 bases, with 15 bases between. Germline loops: CDR1 KGHSH, CDR2 LQKENI. The CDR3 is 15 amino acids. The whole variable domain, filled in from reference TRBV18 and TRBJ1-2, reads NAGVMQNPRHLVRRRGQEARLRCSPMKGHSHVYWYRQLPEEGLKFMVYLQKENIIDESGMPKERFSAEFPKEGPSILRIQQVVRGDSAAYFCASSPPWGLIYGYTFGSGTRLTVV.

The V gene is TRBV9, the J gene TRBJ2-7; a weak D match, TRBD1 (6 bases). The CDR3 loop spans 13 amino acids. CDR1 is SGDLS and CDR2 is YYNGEE in the germline V gene. The V and J ends lost 3 bases and 4 bases respectively, with 11 bases between them. For the CDR3, the DNA is TGTGCCAGCAGCGCCACACAGGGATACGAGCAGTACTTC. This encodes CASSATQGYEQYF.

This rearrangement joins TRBV5-1 to TRBJ2-5; D might be TRBD2 (7 bases). With 2 bases removed from V and 1 base from J, the gap between germline ends came to 12 bases. CDR1 and CDR2 (germline): SGHRS, YFSETQ. The CDR3 is 15 residues long. This CDR3 is CASSLGGTIQETQYF. In nucleotides, the CDR3 is TGCGCCAGCAGCTTAGGGGGGACTATCCAAGAGACCCAGTACTTC.

CDR3 residues: CASSAGTGALFEAFF. CDR3 nucleotide sequence: TGTGCCAGCAGTGCGGGGACAGGGGCCCTGTTTGAAGCTTTCTTT. V gene TRBV6-1 combines with J gene TRBJ1-1, with 10 bases fitting TRBD1. Looked up from germline, CDR1 is MNHNS and CDR2 is SASEGT. The V segment lost 4 bases and the J segment 7 bases; nucleotides outside the gene matches: 9. CDR3 size: 15 residues.

This clone has a count of ten or more. The chain employs TRBV29-1 and TRBJ1-2, with 7 bases fitting TRBD1. The V segment lost 4 bases and the J segment 0 bases; nucleotides outside the gene matches: 8. This CDR3 has 15 amino acids. Per germline, CDR1 SQVTM and CDR2 ANQGSEA. As DNA, the CDR3 is TGCAGCGTTGTAGTGGGGACAGCCCCTAACTATGGCTACACCTTC. Residues: CSVVVGTAPNYGYTF.

This clone was seen a few times. The chain couples TRBV4-3 to TRBJ2-1; D gene ambiguous. V was pared by 3 bases and J by 2 bases, with 8 bases between. CDR1 and CDR2 (germline): LGHNA, YSLEER. This CDR3 contains 14 residues. The CDR3 sequence: CASSHSQTYNEQFF. The CDR3 bases are TGCGCCAGCAGCCACTCCCAGACCTACAATGAGCAGTTCTTC.

The rearrangement links TRBV28 to TRBJ2-1, with 11 bases lining up with TRBD1. The length of the CDR3 is 14 residues. Germline V gene data show CDR1 as MDHEN and CDR2 as SYDVKM. Trimming took 3 bases from V and 8 from J; bases not matched to a gene: 3. CDR3 region: CASSFGQGAHEQFF. In nucleotides, the CDR3 is TGTGCCAGCAGTTTCGGACAGGGGGCCCATGAGCAGTTCTTC.

The sample holds one count of this clone. This chain joins TRBV9 and TRBJ2-7, with 10 bases fitting TRBD2. V lost 0 bases and J lost 5; bases outside the gene matches: 2. This CDR3 has 14 amino acids. Germline V gene data show CDR1 as SGDLS and CDR2 as YYNGEE. CDR3 amino acids: CASSVGLAGDEQYF. CDR3 coding DNA: TGTGCCAGCAGCGTAGGGCTAGCGGGAGACGAGCAGTACTTC.

The chain carries TRBV11-1 and TRBJ2-3; TRBD2 matches at 9 bases. The germline V gene has CDR1 SGHAT and CDR2 FQDESV (reference sequence). Trimming took 1 base from V and 4 from J; bases not matched to a gene: 3. The CDR3 has 15 residues. The CDR3 nucleotides read TGTGCCAGCAGCTTAGGAGGCGGGAGGGCAGATACGCAGTATTTT. Amino acids: CASSLGGGRADTQYF.

This clone was observed once. The chain uses TRBV28 and TRBJ2-1; 9 bases align to TRBD1. The CDR3 totals 18 residues. The germline CDR1 and CDR2 sequences are MDHEN and SYDVKM. The V and J ends lost 3 bases and 7 bases, in that order; junction bases with no gene match: 16. CDR3 DNA sequence: TGTGCCAGCAGTTTCGCCATTACAGGGGGCCCGAGTTGGAATGAGCAGTTCTTC. Amino acid sequence: CASSFAITGGPSWNEQFF.

The chain employs TRBV27 and TRBJ2-1, with D perhaps matching TRBD2 (6 bases). The CDR3 contains 16 residues. The V end lost 5 bases, the J end lost 0 bases, and 14 bases lay between the germline ends. Germline V gene data show CDR1 as MNHEY and CDR2 as SMNVEV (reference sequence). The CDR3 sequence: CASSPSPGGSYNEQFF. CDR3 nucleotide sequence: TGTGCCAGCAGTCCAAGTCCCGGGGGCTCCTACAATGAGCAGTTCTTC.

This chain uses TRBV10-3 with TRBJ1-1; 7 bases are shared with TRBD1. The CDR3 runs 12 residues. Germline-derived CDR1 and CDR2 are ENHRY and SYGVKD. V trimming: 8 bases; J trimming: 6 bases; junction bases outside the gene matches: 6. The CDR3 nucleotides are TGTGCCATCGGCCGGGACAGTTCTGAAGCTTTCTTT. It specifies CAIGRDSSEAFF.

In its sample, this clone was seen once. The V gene is TRBV7-8, the J gene TRBJ1-1; TRBD1 aligns across 7 bases. The CDR3 is made up of 16 amino acids. The V and J ends lost 5 bases and 1 base, in that order; junction bases with no gene match: 10. The V gene's germline CDR1 is SGHVS and CDR2 FQNEAQ. CDR3 in amino acids: CASSPGGGTANTEAFF. For the CDR3, the DNA is TGTGCCAGCAGCCCGGGAGGTGGGACAGCGAACACTGAAGCTTTCTTT. The whole variable domain, filled in from reference TRBV7-8 and TRBJ1-1, reads GAGVSQSPRYKVAKRGQDVALRCDPISGHVSLFWYQQALGQGPEFLTYFQNEAQLDKSGLPSDRFFAERPEGSVSTLKIQRTQQEDSAVYLCASSPGGGTANTEAFFGQGTRLTVV.

The table lists this clone with a count of one. V gene TRBV7-2 combines with J gene TRBJ1-2; D remains unclear. Trimming pared 0 bases from V and 6 bases from J, leaving 8 bases between. Per the germline V gene, CDR1 is SGHTA and CDR2 is FQGNSA. The CDR3 runs 13 residues. The CDR3 loop reads CASSLANYNGYTF. DNA for the CDR3: TGTGCCAGCAGCTTAGCGAACTACAATGGCTACACCTTC.

V and J are TRBV5-4 and TRBJ2-2; 9 bases are a match to TRBD1. The CDR3 is 17 amino acids. J lost 5 bases, V lost 0 bases, and 8 bases had no gene match. From germline, CDR1 is SGHNT and CDR2 YYREEE (reference sequence). The DNA of the CDR3 is TGTGCCAGCAGCTTGGTGGGGACAGGGTTACGTACCGGGGAGCTGTTTTTT. Translation gives CASSLVGTGLRTGELFF. The complete variable domain, with remaining parts taken from reference TRBV5-4 and TRBJ2-2, reads ETGVTQSPTHLIKTRGQQVTLRCSSQSGHNTVSWYQQALGQGPQFIFQYYREEENGRGNFPPRFSGLQFPNYSSELNVNALELDDSALYLCASSLVGTGLRTGELFFGEGSRLTVL.

In regard to this clone: A single base separates this from a much larger clone, so it may be a read error. V and J are TRBV6-6 and TRBJ2-7; perhaps TRBD2 as D (5 bases). Germline V lookup: CDR1 MNHNY, CDR2 SVGAGI (reference sequence). The CDR3 totals 14 residues. The V end was cut by 9 bases, the J end by 5 bases, with 20 bases between. CDR3 protein: CASRRHGVVHEQYF. The CDR3, as DNA: TGTGCCAGTAGAAGGCACGGGGTTGTCCACGAGCAGTACTTC.

This chain links TRBV7-2 with TRBJ2-7; D possibly uses TRBD1 or TRBD2 (5 bases each). The CDR3 totals 13 residues. With 3 bases removed from V and 6 bases from J, the gap between germline ends came to 12 bases. Germline V gene lookup returns CDR1 SGHTA and CDR2 FQGNSA. In DNA form, the CDR3 reads TGTGCCAGCAGCTTCAGGTGGGACCGCGAGCAGTACTTC. Protein sequence: CASSFRWDREQYF.

The genes are TRBV20-1 and TRBJ2-3, with a possible D match to TRBD2 (5 bases). This CDR3 region has 11 residues. V was trimmed by 5 bases and J by 8 bases, leaving 11 bases between them. From germline, CDR1 is DFQATT and CDR2 SNEGSKA (reference sequence). CDR3 DNA sequence: TGCAGTGCTGGCGGGCGAGGTACGCAGTATTTT. It is translated as CSAGGRGTQYF.

V usage is TRBV7-9 and J usage is TRBJ2-2; D remains ambiguous. There are 14 residues in the CDR3. V gave up 1 base and J gave up 5 bases, with 8 bases separating them. Germline CDR1 and CDR2: SEHNR and FQNEAQ (reference sequence). CDR3 in DNA: TGTGCCAGCAGCTTAGTATATGGGACCGGGGAGCTGTTTTTT. Translating gives CASSLVYGTGELFF.